A single sample gave rise to the 27 T cell receptor beta chains below, sequenced in a study of cytomegalovirus exposure and HLA in healthy donors (dated by TCRdb to the late 2010s). The library was produced with the immunoSEQ multiplex PCR assay. The multiplex PCR relied on a mix of 60 forward primers for TCR Vbeta segments and 13 reverse primers for TCR Jbeta segments. Sourced from immuneACCESS, this table was stored by TCRdb with only in-frame sequences that have V and J called. A share of the clones is absent; for the studies checked, an unresolved V gene accounts for under half, and the remainder has no known explanation. In all, the sample holds some 190,000 clones, and 80% to 90% of those were seen once. The top ten clonotypes cover approximately 0.31% of the sample. Sequenced material: PBMCs. These receptors originate from a young woman in good health and CMV-seronegative.

The J gene is TRBJ1-5, the V gene TRBV29-1; D perhaps matches TRBD1 (5 bases). Germline CDR1 is SQVTM and CDR2 is ANQGSEA. The CDR3 consists of 13 residues. V gave up 7 bases and J gave up 2 bases, with 12 bases separating them. DNA of the CDR3: TGCAGCGCCCCCGGGGGGGGCAATCAGCCCCAGCATTTT. Amino acids: CSAPGGGNQPQHF.

This clone was picked up one time. The chain combines TRBV2 with TRBJ1-1; 11 bases map to TRBD1. Germline CDR1 and CDR2: SNHLY and FYNNEI. This CDR3 contains 14 residues. V gave up 7 bases and J gave up 3 bases; unmatched junction bases: 4. In DNA form, the CDR3 reads TGTGCCAGCAACGGACAGGGGGCGGACACTGAAGCTTTCTTT. This codes for CASNGQGADTEAFF.

The CDR3 here is CASSWALRPSTDTQYF. The CDR3 DNA sequence: TGCGCCAGCAGCTGGGCCTTGAGACCCAGCACAGATACGCAGTATTTT. The chain uses TRBV5-1 and TRBJ2-3, with unresolved D. Germline loops: CDR1 SGHRS, CDR2 YFSETQ. The CDR3 sequence is 16 residues long. Trimming removed 3 bases from V and 0 bases from J, with 14 bases in between.

This chain links TRBV11-3 with TRBJ2-1, with D tentatively TRBD2 (6 bases). Deletions cut 5 bases from V and 5 bases from J, with 13 bases between. The germline V gene encodes CDR1 SGHNT and CDR2 YENEEA. CDR3 size: 14 residues. Written as DNA, the CDR3 is TGTGCCAGCAGCCCCGGACGGAGGGACAATGAGCAGTTCTTC. Protein sequence: CASSPGRRDNEQFF.

This clone showed up just a few times. The chain recombines TRBV6-1 with TRBJ1-5, with 7 bases matching TRBD1. Germline V CDR1 and CDR2: MNHNS, SASEGT. The CDR3 length is 15 residues. V was clipped by 2 bases and J by 2 bases; unmatched bases: 3. CDR3 protein: CASSERQGGNQPQHF. The CDR3 DNA reads TGTGCCAGCAGTGAAAGACAGGGTGGCAATCAGCCCCAGCATTTT.

This clone has just one count. V usage is TRBV7-6 and J usage is TRBJ2-1, with TRBD2 identical over 10 bases. V shed 1 base, J shed 4 bases, and the junction held 1 base outside the gene matches. This CDR3 is 15 amino acids long. Germline CDR1 is SGHVS and CDR2 is FNYEAQ. The CDR3 loop reads CASSLGSGGYNEQFF. The CDR3 bases are TGTGCCAGCAGCTTAGGTAGCGGGGGGTACAATGAGCAGTTCTTC.

DNA for the CDR3: TGTGCCAGCAGTGAAATAAGGCGGGTTGGCTACACCTTC. Its protein product is CASSEIRRVGYTF. The chain links TRBV6-1 to TRBJ1-2; no clear D. The CDR3 sequence is 13 residues long. Trimming removed 2 bases at V and 7 bases at J, with 11 bases between. Looked up from germline, CDR1 is MNHNS and CDR2 is SASEGT.

This clone rates as medium-sized. The chain is built from TRBV6-1 and TRBJ2-7; no definite D call. V lost 4 bases and J lost 1, with 2 bases in between. CDR1 is MNHNS, CDR2 SASEGT, per germline. This CDR3 has 11 amino acids. CDR3 nucleotides: TGTGCCAGCAGTGCTTCCTACGAGCAGTACTTC. Translation gives CASSASYEQYF.

This clone was counted between two and nine times. J is TRBJ2-7 and V is TRBV28, with 8 bases fitting TRBD2. The germline gives CDR1 MDHEN, CDR2 SYDVKM. V dropped 7 bases and J dropped 2; count of bases not matched to a gene: 7. This CDR3 has 14 residues. CDR3 loop: CASTLGTRTYEQYF. The CDR3 coding sequence is TGTGCCAGCACGTTGGGGACTAGAACCTACGAGCAGTACTTC.

This clone has only a few counts. V gene TRBV6-1 combines with J gene TRBJ1-1; 7 bases line up with TRBD1. V dropped 11 bases and J dropped 1; count of bases not matched to a gene: 13. The CDR3 is made up of 15 amino acids. Germline lookup yields CDR1 MNHNS and CDR2 SASEGT. The DNA of the CDR3 is TGTGCCGCAGCGGATAGGACAGGAAAGAACACTGAAGCTTTCTTT. Its protein product is CAAADRTGKNTEAFF.

The V and J genes are TRBV15 and TRBJ2-7; D may be TRBD2 (5 bases). The length of the CDR3 is 13 residues. Germline V CDR1 and CDR2: LNHNV, YYDKDF (reference sequence). V was trimmed by 0 bases and J by 6 bases, leaving 9 bases between them. CDR3 loop: CATSRDQEGEQYF. CDR3 DNA: TGTGCCACCAGCAGAGATCAAGAGGGCGAGCAGTACTTC.

V and J are TRBV19 and TRBJ2-1, with D perhaps TRBD1 (5 bases). The V and J ends lost 1 base and 6 bases respectively, with 10 bases between them. The CDR3 length is 14 residues. CDR1 LNHDA and CDR2 SQIVND come from the germline V gene (reference sequence). CDR3 nucleotides: TGTGCCAGTAGTATAGTAACAGGCCTCAATGAGCAGTTCTTC. It yields the protein CASSIVTGLNEQFF.

Only a few counts were recorded for this clone. The rearrangement joins TRBV5-1 to TRBJ2-2; D gene uncertain. The CDR3 is made up of 14 amino acids. CDR1 SGHRS and CDR2 YFSETQ come from the germline V gene. Trimming left V 0 bases short and J 3 bases short, with 6 bases between. CDR3 region: CASSLGPDTGELFF. CDR3 in DNA: TGCGCCAGCAGCTTGGGGCCAGACACCGGGGAGCTGTTTTTT.

The chain uses TRBV7-9 and TRBJ2-7, with TRBD2 as a possible D gene (6 bases). The V gene lost 3 bases and the J gene lost 2 bases, with 17 bases spanning the gap. The CDR3 is 16 residues long. CDR1 SEHNR and CDR2 FQNEAQ come from the germline V gene (reference sequence). CDR3 protein: CASSFLNTSRPYEQYF. Here the CDR3 DNA reads TGTGCCAGCAGCTTCCTTAATACTAGCCGTCCCTACGAGCAGTACTTC.

The DNA of the CDR3 is TGTGCCAGCAGCAGGGGGTTCGGTAGCGTCAGCTCCTACAATGAGCAGTTCTTC. Translated: CASSRGFGSVSSYNEQFF. The chain recombines TRBV7-2 with TRBJ2-1, with a possible D match to TRBD1 (6 bases). Germline CDR1 SGHTA, CDR2 FQGNSA. V lost 5 bases, J lost 0 bases, and 20 bases lay in between. This CDR3 is built from 18 residues.

The V call is TRBV6-5, the J call TRBJ2-3, with 7 bases identical to TRBD2. The length of the CDR3 is 13 residues. The J segment lost 5 bases and the V segment lost 6 bases, leaving 5 bases of the junction unmatched. Per the germline V gene, CDR1 is MNHEY and CDR2 is SVGAGI. This CDR3 reads CASSSRGVDTQYF. The CDR3 DNA sequence: TGTGCCAGCAGCTCCCGGGGGGTAGATACGCAGTATTTT.

A single count supports this clone. The V call is TRBV6-6, the J call TRBJ2-2, with 8 positions matching TRBD2. The length of the CDR3 is 15 residues. CDR1 is MNHNY and CDR2 is SVGAGI in the germline V gene (reference sequence). Unmatched junction bases numbered 5, after V lost 8 bases and J lost 0 bases. The CDR3 DNA is TGTGCCAGCGACCAGGGACTAGCGAACACCGGGGAGCTGTTTTTT. It translates to CASDQGLANTGELFF.

The chain is built from TRBV9 and TRBJ2-3; 7 bases are shared with TRBD1. CDR1 is SGDLS and CDR2 is YYNGEE in the germline V gene. CDR3 length: 15 residues. J gave up 2 bases and V 3 bases, and 6 bases lay outside the gene matches. CDR3 protein: CASSARDSNTDTQYF. CDR3 sequence (DNA): TGTGCCAGCAGCGCCCGGGACAGCAACACAGATACGCAGTATTTT.

The chain is built from TRBV29-1 and TRBJ2-7; no firm D call. V was pared by 2 bases and J by 5 bases, with 10 bases between. CDR1 is SQVTM and CDR2 is ANQGSEA in the germline V gene. The CDR3 is 12 residues long. The CDR3 sequence is CSVESDQDEQYF. As DNA, the CDR3 is TGCAGCGTTGAATCGGATCAGGACGAGCAGTACTTC.

This clone came up a few times. The chain recombines TRBV19 with TRBJ1-5, with 7 bases that match TRBD1. V lost 6 bases, J lost 5 bases, and 1 base stayed unmatched. The CDR3 has 12 amino acids. Per the germline V gene, CDR1 is LNHDA and CDR2 is SQIVND (reference sequence). CDR3 loop: CASRTGYQPQHF. As DNA, the CDR3 is TGTGCCAGTAGGACAGGGTATCAGCCCCAGCATTTT.

The rearrangement uses TRBV2 and TRBJ2-5, with D unresolved. The ends were cut back, 5 bases at V and 5 bases at J, with 18 bases in the middle. The germline V gene has CDR1 SNHLY and CDR2 FYNNEI. The CDR3 runs 15 residues. The CDR3 region is CASSQWSRGAETQYF. The CDR3 bases are TGTGCCAGCAGTCAGTGGAGTAGAGGTGCGGAGACCCAGTACTTC.

This clone appeared a few times. The same CDR3 can be traced to other DNA sequences in this sample. This rearrangement joins TRBV18 to TRBJ2-7, with D hard to call. The CDR3 spans 12 residues. The V gene lost 3 bases and the J gene lost 0 bases, with 3 bases spanning the gap. CDR1 is KGHSH and CDR2 is LQKENI in the germline V gene. The CDR3 region is CASSPSSYEQYF. In DNA form, the CDR3 reads TGTGCCAGCTCACCCTCCTCCTACGAGCAGTACTTC.

CDR3 nucleotides: TGTGCCAGCAGTCCGGACAGTAGCAATCAGCCCCAGCATTTT. Encoded protein: CASSPDSSNQPQHF. The chain couples TRBV2 to TRBJ1-5; TRBD1 is a possible D gene (6 bases). Trimming took 5 bases from V and 0 from J, leaving 8 bases between them. Germline CDR1 SNHLY, CDR2 FYNNEI. This CDR3 contains 14 residues.

This clone came up a few times. V is TRBV6-1 and J is TRBJ2-7, with 9 nucleotides matching TRBD1. Germline CDR1 reads MNHNS; CDR2 reads SASEGT. CDR3 length: 14 amino acids. V shed 5 bases and J 3 bases; nucleotides not matched to a gene: 5. For the CDR3, the DNA is TGTGCCAGCAGTATACAGGGGGCGATCTACGAGCAGTACTTC. Amino acids: CASSIQGAIYEQYF.

This rearrangement joins TRBV27 to TRBJ2-5; 11 nucleotides line up with TRBD2. Germline loops: CDR1 MNHEY, CDR2 SMNVEV (reference sequence). This CDR3 region has 14 residues. After removal of 5 bases from V and 4 bases from J, the junction contained 3 bases not matched to a gene. In DNA form, the CDR3 reads TGTGCCAGCAGTCTAGCGGGAGGTTTAGAGACCCAGTACTTC. It is translated as CASSLAGGLETQYF.

The rearrangement joins TRBV7-9 to TRBJ1-4; D not resolved. V was pared by 5 bases and J by 4 bases, with 11 bases between. Per germline, CDR1 SEHNR and CDR2 FQNEAQ (reference sequence). This CDR3 contains 14 residues. CDR3 protein: CASSDRDNNEKLFF. The CDR3 region has the DNA TGTGCCAGCAGCGACCGGGATAATAATGAAAAACTGTTTTTT.

The chain uses TRBV6-6 and TRBJ1-4, with TRBD1 as a possible D gene (5 bases). Germline V gives CDR1 MNHNY, CDR2 SVGAGI (reference sequence). The length of the CDR3 is 13 residues. Trimming pared 7 bases from V and 3 bases from J, leaving 9 bases between. The DNA of the CDR3 is TGTGCCAGCACTACAGGACCTAATGAAAAACTGTTTTTT. This sequence encodes CASTTGPNEKLFF.